Presented here are 15 T cell receptor beta chains from one specimen sequenced in a study of blood T cell repertoires in COVID-19. TCRdb's copy holds only in-frame clones and misses some; the assay was immunoSEQ multiplex PCR. The data contain roughly 230,000 clones, approximately 84% of them singletons. The sample taken for sequencing was PBMCs or T cells enriched from blood (not recorded which). The receptors shown here come from a woman in her forties or fifties who had been exposed to COVID-19.

This chain connects TRBV27 to TRBJ1-4; 8 nucleotides match TRBD1. Unmatched junction bases numbered 11, after V lost 4 bases and J lost 10 bases. Germline V gene lookup returns CDR1 MNHEY and CDR2 SMNVEV (reference sequence). The CDR3 extends over 15 amino acids. The CDR3 loop is CASSSGQGEIGKLFF. DNA for the CDR3: TGTGCCAGCAGTTCCGGACAGGGAGAGATTGGAAAACTGTTTTTT.

The DNA for the CDR3 is TGTGCCAGCAGCCGTCGGGACAGGGACCCCTACAATGAGCAGTTCTTC. It is translated as CASSRRDRDPYNEQFF. The J gene is TRBJ2-1, the V gene TRBV3-1 (or the pseudogene TRBV3-2); 9 bases map to TRBD1. The CDR3 is made up of 16 amino acids. CDR1 and CDR2 from the germline V gene are LGHDT and YNNKEL (reference sequence). Trimming cost V 4 bases and J 2 bases; bases outside gene matches: 6.

This chain uses TRBV19 with TRBJ1-4; D gene unclear. V lost 3 bases and J 6 bases, leaving 11 bases between the germline ends. The CDR3 runs to 14 residues. The V gene's germline CDR1 is LNHDA and CDR2 SQIVND (reference sequence). The chain's CDR3 is CASSIGEGYEKLFF. The CDR3 DNA reads TGTGCCAGTAGTATCGGCGAGGGTTATGAAAAACTGTTTTTT.

CDR3 DNA: TGTGCCAGCAGCCCTTTAGTTCCTGACTATGGCTACACCTTC. This codes for CASSPLVPDYGYTF. This sequence joins TRBV7-9 and TRBJ1-2; D not resolved. The CDR3 is 14 amino acids. The germline gives CDR1 SEHNR, CDR2 FQNEAQ (reference sequence). Trimming removed 5 bases from V and 3 bases from J, with 13 bases in between. Supplemented by reference TRBV7-9 and TRBJ1-2, the full variable domain reads DTGVSQNPRHKITKRGQNVTFRCDPISEHNRLYWYRQTLGQGPEFLTYFQNEAQLEKSRLLSDRFSAERPKGSFSTLEIQRTEQGDSAMYLCASSPLVPDYGYTFGSGTRLTVV.

Only one count was recorded for this clone. CDR3 sequence: CATEGPGEGDTDTQYF. The CDR3 DNA reads as TGTGCCACCGAAGGGCCGGGTGAGGGGGACACAGATACGCAGTATTTT. The chain carries TRBV24-1 and TRBJ2-3; the D gene is possibly TRBD1 (6 bases). Germline CDR1 KGHDR, CDR2 SFDVKD. CDR3 length equals 16 residues. Between the trimmed V and J ends, which lost 9 bases and 2 bases, there was a span of 20 bases.

This clone was counted a few times. J is TRBJ1-5 and V is TRBV23-1, with 8 positions matching TRBD1. TRBV23-1 has ORF status, its function being uncertain. This CDR3 spans 13 amino acids. The trim removed 10 bases at V and 0 bases at J, leaving 2 bases unmatched. CDR3 residues: CATGTGSNQPQHF. Here the CDR3 DNA reads TGCGCCACTGGGACAGGTAGCAATCAGCCCCAGCATTTT.

The rearrangement links TRBV12-5 to TRBJ1-1; a possible D gene is TRBD1 (6 bases). Per the germline V gene, CDR1 is LGHNT and CDR2 is FRNRAP. Trimming stripped 6 bases from V and 1 base from J, with 9 bases between. This CDR3 is 13 amino acids long. CDR3 in DNA: TGTGCTAGTGGCAGGGGATGGAACACTGAAGCTTTCTTT. Residues: CASGRGWNTEAFF.

The rearrangement joins TRBV21-1 to TRBJ2-7; TRBD2 was called by the table and not checked on the DNA. TRBV21-1 is a recognized pseudogene. CDR3 length: 14 amino acids. The CDR3 DNA sequence: TGTGCCAGCAGCAAACTCGGGGTCTCCTACGAGCAGTACTTC. Its protein product is CASSKLGVSYEQYF.

The CDR3 coding sequence is TGTGCCAGCAGTTCACGGAGTGGGACCATATATTTT. Translating it yields CASSSRSGTIYF. V is TRBV12-3 or TRBV12-4 and J is TRBJ1-3; D not resolved. Trimming took off 4 bases at V and 10 bases at J, with 11 bases between the two ends. CDR3 size: 12 residues.

The rearrangement joins TRBV11-2 to TRBJ2-5, with TRBD2 as a possible D gene (6 bases). V lost 4 bases to trimming and J lost 9 bases, with 12 bases between them. Per germline, CDR1 SGHAT and CDR2 FQNNGV. This CDR3 comprises 12 residues. The CDR3 loop is CASSWNGGAQYF. For the CDR3, the DNA is TGTGCCAGCAGCTGGAATGGAGGGGCCCAGTACTTC.

The genes are TRBV27 and TRBJ1-1; TRBD1 matches at 8 bases. This CDR3 is built from 15 residues. Germline V gives CDR1 MNHEY, CDR2 SMNVEV (reference sequence). Trimming removed 4 bases from V and 1 base from J; junction bases left unmatched: 5. In nucleotides, the CDR3 is TGTGCCAGCAGTTCCTACAGGGGGAAGAACACTGAAGCTTTCTTT. It specifies CASSSYRGKNTEAFF.

This clone was counted once. The chain links TRBV19 to TRBJ1-2; a weak D match, TRBD1 (5 bases). Per germline, CDR1 LNHDA and CDR2 SQIVND (reference sequence). The V gene lost 6 bases and the J gene lost 3 bases, with 14 bases spanning the gap. The CDR3 covers 14 residues. The CDR3 region has the DNA TGTGCCAGTAGCCCCCCACAGGAGTACTATGGCTACACCTTC. Amino acid sequence: CASSPPQEYYGYTF.

The chain joins TRBV6-5 to TRBJ2-7; 8 nucleotides line up with TRBD2. J lost 6 bases, V lost 5 bases, and 6 bases had no gene match. The CDR3 sequence is 13 residues long. Germline CDR1 reads MNHEY; CDR2 reads SVGAGI. The CDR3 here is CASSPFRGGEQYF. The CDR3 DNA reads TGTGCCAGCAGTCCCTTTCGGGGGGGCGAGCAGTACTTC.

There are many counts of this clone. The chain combines TRBV5-1 with TRBJ2-3; 10 bases are a match to TRBD1. V gave up 2 bases and J gave up 4 bases; unmatched junction bases: 4. Germline values: CDR1 SGHRS, CDR2 YFSETQ. This CDR3 has 15 residues. The CDR3 region has the DNA TGCGCCAGCAGCTTTCGCGGACAGGGGGCAGATACGCAGTATTTT. This encodes CASSFRGQGADTQYF.

V and J are TRBV9 and TRBJ2-1; perhaps TRBD2 as D (5 bases). CDR1 is SGDLS, CDR2 YYNGEE, per germline. V lost 1 base and J lost 4, with 6 bases in between. The CDR3 totals 13 residues. CDR3 protein: CASSVREYNEQFF. The CDR3 region has the DNA TGTGCCAGCAGCGTAAGGGAGTACAATGAGCAGTTCTTC.